The 15 T cell receptor beta chains below all came from one sample that was sequenced in a study of T cell repertoires in cytomegalovirus infection. These receptors have no known antigen. One entry per CDR3 protein, called by TCRdb with MiXCR from the reads. The sample contains about 830,000 distinct CDR3 sequences, about 31% of which appear only once. The sample here was cultured CD8+ T cells from PBMCs, taken from culture after CMV antigen stimulation. The receptors were gathered from a human donor in good health (CMV status not recorded). Some clones in this sample may be carry-over from other donors' samples.

In its sample, this clonotype was seen a few times. CDR3 sequence reads: CASSYPQQGGYNEQFF. Written as DNA, the CDR3 is TGTGCCAGCAGTTACCCCCAGCAGGGTGGCTACAATGAGCAGTTCTTC. The chain is built from TRBV6-5 and TRBJ2-1, with D perhaps matching TRBD1 (5 bases). The germline gives CDR1 MNHEY, CDR2 SVGAGI. The CDR3 has 16 amino acids. Trimming took 2 bases from V and 3 from J, leaving 14 bases between them.

This clonotype was seen only a few times. The rearrangement uses TRBV7-3 and TRBJ2-2, with a weak D call TRBD2 (5 bases). This CDR3 spans 14 amino acids. Germline V gene data show CDR1 as SGHTA and CDR2 as FQGTGA. The V end lost 5 bases, the J end lost 10 bases, and 17 bases lay between the germline ends. Written as DNA, the CDR3 is TGTGCCAGCAGCGGTGGGTTAAAGCGGCAGGAGCTGTTTTTT. Translated: CASSGGLKRQELFF.

This clonotype was seen more than once but under ten times. The chain has TRBV20-1 and TRBJ1-5; tentative D call: TRBD1 (6 bases). Deletions cut 3 bases from V and 1 base from J, with 10 bases between. The CDR3 is made up of 14 amino acids. Per germline, CDR1 DFQATT and CDR2 SNEGSKA (reference sequence). CDR3 residues: CSASPGTSNQPQHF. The CDR3 DNA is TGCAGTGCTAGCCCAGGGACAAGCAATCAGCCCCAGCATTTT.

Here the CDR3 DNA reads TGTGCCACCAACAGACAGGGGGCTAATTCACCCCTCCACTTT. This codes for CATNRQGANSPLHF. The chain is built from TRBV24-1 and TRBJ1-6, with 10 bases lining up with TRBD1. The CDR3 consists of 14 residues. V shed 8 bases, J shed 6 bases, and the junction held 3 bases outside the gene matches. Germline-derived CDR1 and CDR2 are KGHDR and SFDVKD.

This clonotype was recorded many times. The CDR3 sequence: CASSPSRQDYTEAFF. CDR3 DNA sequence: TGTGCCAGCAGCCCGTCTCGACAGGATTACACTGAAGCTTTCTTT. V and J are TRBV7-8 and TRBJ1-1; possibly TRBD1 for D (6 bases). CDR1 and CDR2 (germline): SGHVS, FQNEAQ. Trimming cost V 5 bases and J 3 bases, with 16 bases left between them. This CDR3 spans 15 amino acids.

J is TRBJ2-1 and V is TRBV7-9, with TRBD1 matching over 10 bases. CDR3 size: 14 residues. Per the germline V gene, CDR1 is SEHNR and CDR2 is FQNEAQ (reference sequence). V was clipped by 8 bases and J by 2 bases; unmatched bases: 3. CDR3 amino acids: CASFGQGAYNEQFF. The DNA for the CDR3 is TGTGCCAGCTTCGGACAGGGGGCCTACAATGAGCAGTTCTTC.

This clonotype was recorded a few times. The chain uses TRBV27 and TRBJ2-7; TRBD1 or TRBD2 may be the D gene (5 bases each). With 3 bases removed from V and 2 bases from J, the gap between germline ends came to 14 bases. CDR3 length equals 15 residues. The germline V gene encodes CDR1 MNHEY and CDR2 SMNVEV (reference sequence). The DNA for the CDR3 is TGTGCCAGCAGTTTTTTGGGGGACGGCCCCTACGAGCAGTACGTC. This codes for CASSFLGDGPYEQYV.

The V call is TRBV6-5, the J call TRBJ2-3; D call uncertain. The CDR3 consists of 13 residues. Trimming stripped 1 base from V and 0 bases from J, with 2 bases between. Germline CDR1 MNHEY, CDR2 SVGAGI. CDR3 coding DNA: TGTGCCAGCAGTTACTTTAGCACAGATACGCAGTATTTT. This codes for CASSYFSTDTQYF.

The chain recombines TRBV19 with TRBJ1-2; D gene unclear. CDR1 is LNHDA, CDR2 SQIVND, per germline (reference sequence). CDR3 length: 11 amino acids. The ends were cut back, 7 bases at V and 2 bases at J, with 5 bases in the middle. DNA of the CDR3: TGTGCCAGTATCGGGAACTATGGCTACACCTTC. Protein: CASIGNYGYTF.

This clonotype was found a few times. V is TRBV27 and J is TRBJ2-2; D call uncertain. This CDR3 is built from 14 residues. Germline values: CDR1 MNHEY, CDR2 SMNVEV (reference sequence). V gave up 1 base and J gave up 3 bases, with 6 bases separating them. CDR3 sequence (DNA): TGTGCCAGCAGTTTATGGTTTTACACCGGGGAGCTGTTTTTT. Protein product: CASSLWFYTGELFF.

The genes are TRBV5-4 and TRBJ2-5, with unresolved D. CDR3 length: 16 residues. Trimming took 1 base from V and 0 from J, leaving 13 bases between them. CDR1 SGHNT and CDR2 YYREEE come from the germline V gene (reference sequence). DNA for the CDR3: TGTGCCAGCAGCTTGAGGTTTGCAGTCTACCAAGAGACCCAGTACTTC. This translates into CASSLRFAVYQETQYF.

The rearrangement links TRBV25-1 to TRBJ1-1, with D perhaps matching TRBD1 (5 bases). V lost 3 bases and J lost 5, with 7 bases in between. The V gene's germline CDR1 is MGHDK and CDR2 SYGVNS. This CDR3 is built from 12 residues. CDR3: CASSEWGTEAFF. The CDR3 nucleotides are TGTGCCAGCAGTGAGTGGGGGACTGAAGCTTTCTTT.

This clonotype was observed once. This sequence joins TRBV18 and TRBJ2-7; either TRBD1 or TRBD2 may supply D (6 bases each). V was shortened by 3 bases and J by 5 bases, with 20 bases between the two germline ends. Germline values: CDR1 KGHSH, CDR2 LQKENI. This CDR3 is built from 16 residues. As DNA, the CDR3 is TGTGCCAGCTCACCGCGGGGACAACAACGTGGCGACGAGCAGTACGTC. It is translated as CASSPRGQQRGDEQYV.

The gene calls are TRBV6-5 and TRBJ2-2, with D tentatively TRBD2 (5 bases). Germline CDR1 and CDR2: MNHEY and SVGAGI. Deletions cut 7 bases from V and 1 base from J, with 7 bases between. The CDR3 has 13 residues. Here the CDR3 DNA reads TGTGCCAGCATAGGAGGGAACACCGGGGAGCTGTTTTTT. This translates into CASIGGNTGELFF.

This clonotype turned up a few times. The chain links TRBV10-3 to TRBJ1-1, with TRBD1 matching over 10 bases. V gave up 6 bases and J gave up 4 bases; unmatched junction bases: 5. Looked up from germline, CDR1 is ENHRY and CDR2 is SYGVKD. The CDR3 is made up of 14 amino acids. CDR3 residues: CAIRGTGEGTEAFF. The CDR3 DNA reads as TGTGCCATCAGGGGGACAGGGGAGGGCACTGAAGCTTTCTTT.